The next 2 T cell receptor beta chains were all read from a single sample in a study of OX40 agonist ivuxolimab in advanced cancers. The table came from immunoSEQ multiplex PCR; TCRdb's copy has only in-frame clones and leaves some out. Of fewer than 80,000 clones in the sample, approximately 85% were seen once. The sample consisted of CD4+ or CD8+ T cells sorted from blood, taken in a trial of the OX40 agonist ivuxolimab. Every receptor here comes from an adult with an advanced solid tumor such as melanoma, head and neck, liver or kidney cancer.

Here the CDR3 DNA reads TGTGCCAGCTCACCCGCCGGGGGATCAGGAAACACCATATATTTT. Translating gives CASSPAGGSGNTIYF. V usage is TRBV18 and J usage is TRBJ1-3; perhaps TRBD1 as D (5 bases). Germline V CDR1 and CDR2: KGHSH, LQKENI. This CDR3 is 15 amino acids long. V lost 3 bases to trimming and J lost 4 bases, with 13 bases between them.

This clone appeared once. The chain has TRBV27 and TRBJ2-4; 8 bases agree with TRBD2. Trimming cost V 5 bases and J 6 bases; bases outside gene matches: 3. Germline loops: CDR1 MNHEY, CDR2 SMNVEV (reference sequence). This CDR3 region has 13 residues. CDR3 region: CASSSGRGNIQYF. CDR3 nucleotides: TGTGCCAGCAGTAGCGGGAGAGGAAACATTCAGTACTTC.